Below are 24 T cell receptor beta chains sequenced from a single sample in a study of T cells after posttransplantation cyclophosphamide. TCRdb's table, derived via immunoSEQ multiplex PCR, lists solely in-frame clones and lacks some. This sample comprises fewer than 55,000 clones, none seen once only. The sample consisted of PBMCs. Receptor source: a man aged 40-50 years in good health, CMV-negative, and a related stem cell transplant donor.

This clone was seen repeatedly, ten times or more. CDR3: CASSQERTSGDQWNEQFF. The CDR3 DNA sequence: TGCGCCAGCAGCCAAGAAAGGACTAGCGGGGACCAATGGAATGAGCAGTTCTTC. The chain has TRBV4-1 and TRBJ2-1, with 12 nucleotides matching TRBD2. Germline V gene sequence: CDR1 MGHRA, CDR2 YSYEKL. The CDR3 has 18 amino acids. V shed 0 bases and J 7 bases; nucleotides not matched to a gene: 10.

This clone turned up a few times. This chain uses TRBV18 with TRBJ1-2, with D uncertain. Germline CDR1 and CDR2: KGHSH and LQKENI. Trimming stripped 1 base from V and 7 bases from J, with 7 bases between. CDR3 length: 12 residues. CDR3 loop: CASSPRAAGYTF. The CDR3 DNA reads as TGTGCCAGCTCACCACGGGCTGCTGGCTACACCTTC.

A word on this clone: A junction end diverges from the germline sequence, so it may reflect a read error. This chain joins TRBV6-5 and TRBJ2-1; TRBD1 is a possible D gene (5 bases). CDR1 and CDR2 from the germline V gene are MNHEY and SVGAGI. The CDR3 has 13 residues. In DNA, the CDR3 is TGTGCCAGCCAAAGGGGCTCCAACAATGAGCAGTTCTTC. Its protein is CASQRGSNNEQFF.

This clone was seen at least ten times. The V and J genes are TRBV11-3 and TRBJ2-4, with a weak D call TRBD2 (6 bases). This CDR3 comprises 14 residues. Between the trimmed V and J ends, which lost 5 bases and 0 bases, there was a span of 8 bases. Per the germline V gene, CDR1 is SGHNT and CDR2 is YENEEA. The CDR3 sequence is CASSPSAAKNIQYF. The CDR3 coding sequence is TGTGCCAGCAGCCCTAGCGCAGCCAAAAACATTCAGTACTTC.

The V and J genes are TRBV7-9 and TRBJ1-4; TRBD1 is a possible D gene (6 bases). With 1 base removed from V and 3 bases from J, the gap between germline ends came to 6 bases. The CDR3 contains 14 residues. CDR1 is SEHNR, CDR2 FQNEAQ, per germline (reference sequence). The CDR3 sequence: CASSLGTANEKLFF. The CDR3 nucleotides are TGTGCCAGCAGCTTAGGGACAGCTAATGAAAAACTGTTTTTT. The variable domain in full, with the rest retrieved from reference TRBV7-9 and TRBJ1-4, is DTGVSQNPRHKITKRGQNVTFRCDPISEHNRLYWYRQTLGQGPEFLTYFQNEAQLEKSRLLSDRFSAERPKGSFSTLEIQRTEQGDSAMYLCASSLGTANEKLFFGSGTQLSVL.

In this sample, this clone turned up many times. The CDR3 spells CASCLGALCDTQYF. The CDR3 coding sequence is TGTGCCAGTTGTCTTGGAGCATTATGCGATACGCAGTATTTT. The genes are TRBV19 and TRBJ2-3; D gene unclear. Germline-derived CDR1 and CDR2 are LNHDA and SQIVND (reference sequence). V dropped 8 bases and J dropped 6 bases, with 18 bases sitting between them. The CDR3 has 14 residues.

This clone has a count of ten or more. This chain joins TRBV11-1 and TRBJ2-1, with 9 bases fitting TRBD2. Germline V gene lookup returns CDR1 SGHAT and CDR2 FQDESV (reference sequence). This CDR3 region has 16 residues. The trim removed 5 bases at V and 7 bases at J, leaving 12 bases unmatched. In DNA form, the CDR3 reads TGTGCCAGCAGCCCGAGGTTGGGCGGGGGGGAGAATGAGCAGTTCTTC. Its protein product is CASSPRLGGGENEQFF.

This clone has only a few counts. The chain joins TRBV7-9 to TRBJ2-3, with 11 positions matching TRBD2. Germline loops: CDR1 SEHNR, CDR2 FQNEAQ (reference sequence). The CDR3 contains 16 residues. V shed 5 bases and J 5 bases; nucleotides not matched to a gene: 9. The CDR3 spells CASSPPTSGDRDTQYF. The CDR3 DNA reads TGTGCCAGCAGCCCTCCGACTAGCGGGGACCGAGATACGCAGTATTTT.

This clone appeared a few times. Here the CDR3 DNA reads TGTGCCAGCAGCTTAAGGGGGGGGGACAACACAGATACGCAGTATTTT. Translating it yields CASSLRGGDNTDTQYF. The J gene is TRBJ2-3, the V gene TRBV7-2; tentatively, D is TRBD2 (7 bases). Germline assignment: CDR1 SGHTA and CDR2 FQGNSA. V dropped 2 bases and J dropped 2 bases, with 14 bases sitting between them. This CDR3 spans 16 amino acids.

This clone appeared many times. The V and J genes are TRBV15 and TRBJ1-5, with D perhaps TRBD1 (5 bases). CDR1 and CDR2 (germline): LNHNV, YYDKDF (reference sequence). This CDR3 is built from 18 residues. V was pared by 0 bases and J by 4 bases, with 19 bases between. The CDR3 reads CATSRDLMQGLTNQPQHF. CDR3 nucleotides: TGTGCCACCAGCAGAGATCTAATGCAGGGATTGACAAATCAGCCCCAGCATTTT.

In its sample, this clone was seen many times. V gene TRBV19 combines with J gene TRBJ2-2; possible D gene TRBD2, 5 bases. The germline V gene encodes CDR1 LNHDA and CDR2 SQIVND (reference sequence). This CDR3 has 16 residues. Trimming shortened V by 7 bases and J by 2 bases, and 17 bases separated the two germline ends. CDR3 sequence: CASNVGVRVNTGELFF. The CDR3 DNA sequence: TGTGCCAGTAACGTAGGAGTGAGGGTAAACACCGGGGAGCTGTTTTTT.

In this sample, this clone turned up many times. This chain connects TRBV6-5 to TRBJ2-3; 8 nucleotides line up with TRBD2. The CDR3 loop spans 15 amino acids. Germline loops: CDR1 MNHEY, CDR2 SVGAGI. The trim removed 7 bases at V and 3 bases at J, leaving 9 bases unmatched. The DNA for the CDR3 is TGTGCCAGCACAACTAGCGGAATTGGGACAGATACGCAGTATTTT. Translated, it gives CASTTSGIGTDTQYF.

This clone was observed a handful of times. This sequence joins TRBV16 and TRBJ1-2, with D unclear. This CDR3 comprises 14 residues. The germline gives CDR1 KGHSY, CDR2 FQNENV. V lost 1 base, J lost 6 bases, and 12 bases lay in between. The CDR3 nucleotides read TGTGCCAGCAGCCAATTGAGGGCCGGGGATGGCTACACCTTC. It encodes CASSQLRAGDGYTF. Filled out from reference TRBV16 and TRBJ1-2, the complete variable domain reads GEEVAQTPKHLVRGEGQKAKLYCAPIKGHSYVFWYQQVLKNEFKFLISFQNENVFDETGMPKERFSAKCLPNSPCSLEIQATKLEDSAVYFCASSQLRAGDGYTFGSGTRLTVV.

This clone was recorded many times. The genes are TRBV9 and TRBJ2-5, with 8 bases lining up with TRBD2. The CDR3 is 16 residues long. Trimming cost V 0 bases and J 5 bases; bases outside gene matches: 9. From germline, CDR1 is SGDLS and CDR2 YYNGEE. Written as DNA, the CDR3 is TGTGCCAGCAGCGTAGAGTTCGATAGCGGGACTGAGACCCAGTACTTC. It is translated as CASSVEFDSGTETQYF.

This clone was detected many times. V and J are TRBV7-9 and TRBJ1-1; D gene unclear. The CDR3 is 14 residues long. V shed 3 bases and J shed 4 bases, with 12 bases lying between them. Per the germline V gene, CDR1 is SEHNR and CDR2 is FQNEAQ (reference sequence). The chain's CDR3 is CASSFGAIGTEAFF. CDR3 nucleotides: TGTGCCAGCAGCTTTGGAGCGATAGGCACTGAAGCTTTCTTT.

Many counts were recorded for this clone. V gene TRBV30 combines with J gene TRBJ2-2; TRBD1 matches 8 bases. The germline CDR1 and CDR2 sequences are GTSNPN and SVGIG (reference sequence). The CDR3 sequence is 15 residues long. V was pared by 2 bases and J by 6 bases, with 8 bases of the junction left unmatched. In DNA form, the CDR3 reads TGTGCCTGGAGTCCCGACAGGGGTAGGGCCGGGGAGCTGTTTTTT. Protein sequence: CAWSPDRGRAGELFF.

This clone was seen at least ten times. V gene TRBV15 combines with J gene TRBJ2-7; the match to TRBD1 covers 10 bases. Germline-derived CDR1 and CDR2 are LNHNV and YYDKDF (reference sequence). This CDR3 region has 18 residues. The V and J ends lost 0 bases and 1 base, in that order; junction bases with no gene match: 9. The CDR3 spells CATSRDSSGTGDSYEQYF. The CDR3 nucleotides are TGTGCCACCAGCAGAGATAGTTCGGGGACAGGGGATTCCTACGAGCAGTACTTC.

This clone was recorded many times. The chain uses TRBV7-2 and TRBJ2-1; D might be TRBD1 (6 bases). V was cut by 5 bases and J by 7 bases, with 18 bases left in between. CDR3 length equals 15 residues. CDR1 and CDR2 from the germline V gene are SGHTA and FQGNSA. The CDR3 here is CASSRNGKGENEQFF. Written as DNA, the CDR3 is TGTGCCAGCAGCAGGAATGGTAAGGGGGAGAATGAGCAGTTCTTC.

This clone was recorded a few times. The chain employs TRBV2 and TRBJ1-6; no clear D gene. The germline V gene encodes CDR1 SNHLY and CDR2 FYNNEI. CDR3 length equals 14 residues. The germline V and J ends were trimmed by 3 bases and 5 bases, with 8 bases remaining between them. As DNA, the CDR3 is TGTGCCAGCAGTGACACAGAAAATAATTCACCCCTCCACTTT. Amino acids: CASSDTENNSPLHF.

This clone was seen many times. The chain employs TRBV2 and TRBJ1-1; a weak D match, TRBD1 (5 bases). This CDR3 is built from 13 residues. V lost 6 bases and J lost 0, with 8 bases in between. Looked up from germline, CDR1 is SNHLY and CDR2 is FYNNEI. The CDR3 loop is CASRQTVNTEAFF. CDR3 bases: TGTGCCAGCAGGCAGACAGTGAACACTGAAGCTTTCTTT.

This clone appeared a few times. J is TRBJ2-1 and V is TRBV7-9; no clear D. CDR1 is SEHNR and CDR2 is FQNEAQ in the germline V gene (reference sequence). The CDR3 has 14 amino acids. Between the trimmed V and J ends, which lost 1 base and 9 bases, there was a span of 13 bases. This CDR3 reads CASSLVGPAGEQFF. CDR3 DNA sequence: TGTGCCAGCAGCTTAGTAGGCCCAGCAGGTGAGCAGTTCTTC.

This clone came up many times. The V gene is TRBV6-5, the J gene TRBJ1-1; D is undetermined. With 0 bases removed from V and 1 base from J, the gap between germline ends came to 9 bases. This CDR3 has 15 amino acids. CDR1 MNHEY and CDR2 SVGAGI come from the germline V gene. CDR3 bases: TGTGCCAGCAGTTACTCGACGACAAGGAACACTGAAGCTTTCTTT. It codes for CASSYSTTRNTEAFF.

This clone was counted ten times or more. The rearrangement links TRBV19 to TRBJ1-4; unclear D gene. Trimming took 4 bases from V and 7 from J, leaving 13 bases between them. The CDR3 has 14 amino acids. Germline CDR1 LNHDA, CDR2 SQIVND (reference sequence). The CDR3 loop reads CASSTNSGSEKLFF. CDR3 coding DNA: TGTGCCAGTAGTACCAATTCCGGGAGTGAAAAACTGTTTTTT.

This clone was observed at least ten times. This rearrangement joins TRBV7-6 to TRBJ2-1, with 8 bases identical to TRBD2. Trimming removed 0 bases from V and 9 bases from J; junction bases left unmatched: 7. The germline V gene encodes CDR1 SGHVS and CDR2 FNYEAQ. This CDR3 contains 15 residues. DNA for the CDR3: TGTGCCAGCAGCTTAGCTGCGGGGGGCCCTTTTGAGCAGTTCTTC. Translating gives CASSLAAGGPFEQFF.